The rows below give T cell receptor beta chains drawn from one sample of a study of T-cell reconstitution after alpha-beta-depleted transplantation in children. TCRdb called the PCR reads again in MiXCR, with one record for every CDR3 protein. The repertoire has around 960,000 distinct CDR3 sequences, less than 30% of them found once; the top ten carry about 28%. Sequenced here: PBMCs, mostly from graft donor cells, sampled 360 days after TCRalphabeta/CD19-depleted stem cell transplant. The receptors come from a boy in the first two years of life who had a stem cell transplant for SCID, so the T cells may come from the graft donor. The CDR3 runs from the conserved cysteine through the conserved F or W. The order of the fields is V gene, clone size, CDR3 protein. Size tells how often a clone was seen (once, few, many) or the class of an expanded clone, and some rows leave it out.

TRBV28,once,CASSVPVQETQYF
TRBV11-2,few,CASSLERGRGRNQPQHF
TRBV6-5,few,CASSSPFGGGTEAFF
TRBV28,few,CASSPRGSGETQYF
TRBV4-1,NA,CASSLEIRLFTYEQYF
TRBV6-2/TRBV6-3,NA,CASSATGYAPNSNQPQHF
TRBV10-3,many,CAISEGSYNEQFF
TRBV20-1,few,CSAPDSQNTEAFF
TRBV15,NA,CATSRDTAGAYEQYF
TRBV20-1,few,CSAGPNTEAFF
TRBV10-3,NA,CAIRGTEGTYEQYF
TRBV28,few,CASIIARGQPQHF
TRBV24-1,NA,CATSGWGKGSTDTQYF
TRBV7-2,few,CASSLASLISYNEQFF
TRBV20-1,few,CSAVGSQETQYF
TRBV9,NA,CASSVGDSVQYF
TRBV12-3/TRBV12-4,NA,CASSNRGTGGFYEQYF
TRBV28,NA,CASSRRTTLTYNEQFF
TRBV5-1,many,CASSFAQGQTGELFF
TRBV7-9,NA,CASSLPGVSTDTQYF
TRBV6-2/TRBV6-3,NA,CASRKTINEQFF
TRBV6-5,few,CASSYWTGGSEAFF
TRBV12-3/TRBV12-4,NA,CASSSGTGREQYF
TRBV29-1,NA,CSVRQGGLSTDTQYF
TRBV2,few,CASIHTSNYGYTF
TRBV7-2,NA,CASRDSSADTQYF
TRBV28,NA,CASSLSTSLTDRWDYYEQYF
TRBV11-1,few,CASSQGQRLIQETQYF